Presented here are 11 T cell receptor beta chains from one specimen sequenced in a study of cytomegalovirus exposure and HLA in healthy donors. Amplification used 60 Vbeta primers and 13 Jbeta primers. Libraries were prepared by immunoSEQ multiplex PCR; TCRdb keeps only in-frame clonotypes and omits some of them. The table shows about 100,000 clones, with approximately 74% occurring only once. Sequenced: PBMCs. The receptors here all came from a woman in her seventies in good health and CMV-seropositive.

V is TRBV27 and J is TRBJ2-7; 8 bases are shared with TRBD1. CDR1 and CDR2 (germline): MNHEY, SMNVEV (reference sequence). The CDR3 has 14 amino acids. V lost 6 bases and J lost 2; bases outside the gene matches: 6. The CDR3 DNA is TGTGCCAGCAGGAGACAGGGGCTACCCTACGAGCAGTACTTC. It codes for CASRRQGLPYEQYF.

The CDR3: CASSPAASGSTYEQYF. The CDR3 coding sequence is TGCGCCAGCAGCCCGGCGGCTAGCGGGAGCACATACGAGCAGTACTTC. The V and J genes are TRBV5-1 and TRBJ2-7; 10 nucleotides align to TRBD2. The J segment lost 4 bases and the V segment lost 4 bases, leaving 11 bases of the junction unmatched. CDR1 and CDR2 (germline): SGHRS, YFSETQ. The CDR3 has 16 amino acids.

The CDR3 nucleotides are TGTGCCAGTAGTTCAAACGGGAGGACAGGGGCTCATGGCTACACCTTC. Translated, it gives CASSSNGRTGAHGYTF. This chain joins TRBV19 and TRBJ1-2, with 9 bases fitting TRBD1. This CDR3 region has 16 residues. From germline, CDR1 is LNHDA and CDR2 SQIVND (reference sequence). Unmatched junction bases numbered 13, after V lost 5 bases and J lost 6 bases.

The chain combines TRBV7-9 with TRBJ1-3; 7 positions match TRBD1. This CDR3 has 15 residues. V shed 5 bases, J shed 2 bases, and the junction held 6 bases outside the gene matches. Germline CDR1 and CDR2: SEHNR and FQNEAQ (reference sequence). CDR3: CASSPPTGTGNTIYF. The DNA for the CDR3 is TGTGCCAGCAGCCCCCCGACAGGGACTGGAAACACCATATATTTT.

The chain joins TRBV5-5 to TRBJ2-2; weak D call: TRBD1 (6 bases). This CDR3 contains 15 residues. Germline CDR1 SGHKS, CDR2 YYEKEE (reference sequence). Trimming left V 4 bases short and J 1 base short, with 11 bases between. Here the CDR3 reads CASSGDTRNTGELFF. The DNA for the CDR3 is TGTGCCAGCAGCGGGGACACGAGGAACACCGGGGAGCTGTTTTTT.

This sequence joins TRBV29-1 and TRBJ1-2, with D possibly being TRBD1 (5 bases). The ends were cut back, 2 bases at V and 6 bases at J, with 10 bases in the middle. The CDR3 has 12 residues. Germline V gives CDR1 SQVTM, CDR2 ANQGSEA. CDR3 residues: CSVERGWNGYTF. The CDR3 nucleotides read TGCAGCGTTGAAAGGGGTTGGAATGGCTACACCTTC.

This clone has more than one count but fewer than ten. CDR3 in amino acids: CASSLGLNRASGANVLTF. DNA of the CDR3: TGTGCCAGCAGCTTAGGCCTAAACAGGGCCTCTGGGGCCAACGTCCTGACTTTC. This rearrangement joins TRBV7-3 to TRBJ2-6, with D possibly TRBD1 on 6 matching bases. V lost 2 bases, J lost 0 bases, and 14 bases lay in between. CDR1 is SGHTA and CDR2 is FQGTGA in the germline V gene. The CDR3 has 18 residues.

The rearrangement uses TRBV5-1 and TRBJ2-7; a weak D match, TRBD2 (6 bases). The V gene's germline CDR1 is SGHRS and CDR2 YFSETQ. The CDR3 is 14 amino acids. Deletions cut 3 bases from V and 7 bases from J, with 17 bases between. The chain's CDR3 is CASSWGGRVGEQYF. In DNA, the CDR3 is TGCGCCAGCAGCTGGGGAGGCAGGGTGGGGGAGCAGTACTTC.

The CDR3 protein is CASSQREGGETQYF. In DNA, the CDR3 is TGTGCCAGCAGTCAGCGGGAGGGAGGAGAGACCCAGTACTTC. This chain joins TRBV2 and TRBJ2-5; 10 nucleotides align to TRBD2. Trimming at V came to 5 bases and at J to 4 bases, leaving 4 bases not matched to a gene. Per germline, CDR1 SNHLY and CDR2 FYNNEI. The CDR3 is made up of 14 amino acids.

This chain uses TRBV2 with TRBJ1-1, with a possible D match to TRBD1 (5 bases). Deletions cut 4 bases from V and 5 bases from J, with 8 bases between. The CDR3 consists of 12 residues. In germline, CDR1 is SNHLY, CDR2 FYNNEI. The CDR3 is CASSVGATEAFF. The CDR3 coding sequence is TGTGCCAGCAGTGTTGGGGCTACTGAAGCTTTCTTT.

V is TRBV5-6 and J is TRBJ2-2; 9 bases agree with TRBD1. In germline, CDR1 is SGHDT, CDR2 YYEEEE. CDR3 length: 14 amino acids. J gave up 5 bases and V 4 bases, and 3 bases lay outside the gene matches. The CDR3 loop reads CASSPTGGTGELFF. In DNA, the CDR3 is TGTGCCAGCAGCCCGACAGGGGGAACCGGGGAGCTGTTTTTT.